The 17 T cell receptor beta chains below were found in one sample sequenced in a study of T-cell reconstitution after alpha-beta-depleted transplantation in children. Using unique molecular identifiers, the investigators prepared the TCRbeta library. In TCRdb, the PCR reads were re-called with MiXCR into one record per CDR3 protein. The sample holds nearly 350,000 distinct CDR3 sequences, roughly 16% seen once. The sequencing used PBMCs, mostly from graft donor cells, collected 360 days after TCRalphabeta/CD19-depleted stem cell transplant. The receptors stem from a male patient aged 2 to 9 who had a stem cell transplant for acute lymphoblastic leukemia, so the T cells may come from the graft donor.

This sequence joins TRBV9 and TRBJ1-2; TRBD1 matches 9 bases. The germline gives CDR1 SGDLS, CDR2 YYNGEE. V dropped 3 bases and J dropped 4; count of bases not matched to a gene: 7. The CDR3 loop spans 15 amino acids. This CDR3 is CASSGTGGAIYGYTF. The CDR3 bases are TGTGCCAGCAGCGGCACAGGGGGCGCGATCTATGGCTACACCTTC.

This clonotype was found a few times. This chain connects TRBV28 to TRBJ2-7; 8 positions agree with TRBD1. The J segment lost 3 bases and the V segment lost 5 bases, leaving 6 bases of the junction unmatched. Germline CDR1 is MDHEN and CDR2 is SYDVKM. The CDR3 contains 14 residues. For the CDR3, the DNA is TGTGCCAGCAGTCGGACAGGGTGGGGCTACGAGCAGTACTTC. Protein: CASSRTGWGYEQYF.

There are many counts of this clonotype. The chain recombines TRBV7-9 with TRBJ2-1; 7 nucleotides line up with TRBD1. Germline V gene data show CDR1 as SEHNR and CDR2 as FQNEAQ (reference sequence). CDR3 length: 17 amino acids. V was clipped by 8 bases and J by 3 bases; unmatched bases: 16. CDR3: CASSPGQRLYFYNEQFF. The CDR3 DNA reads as TGTGCCAGCTCTCCGGGACAGAGATTATATTTCTACAATGAGCAGTTCTTC.

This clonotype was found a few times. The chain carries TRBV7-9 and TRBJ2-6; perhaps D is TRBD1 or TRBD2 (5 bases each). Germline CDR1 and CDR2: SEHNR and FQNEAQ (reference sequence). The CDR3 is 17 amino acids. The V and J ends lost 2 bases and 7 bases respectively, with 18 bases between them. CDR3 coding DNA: TGTGCCAGCAGCTTATGGGACGGTGGATACGACGCCAACGTCCTGACTTTC. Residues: CASSLWDGGYDANVLTF.

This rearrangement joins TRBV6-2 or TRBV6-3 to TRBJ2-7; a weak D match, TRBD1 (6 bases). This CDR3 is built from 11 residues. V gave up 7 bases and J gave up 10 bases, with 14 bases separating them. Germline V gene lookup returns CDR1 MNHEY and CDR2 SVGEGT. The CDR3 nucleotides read TGTGCCAGCAATCTAAAGGGACACCAGTACTTC. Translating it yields CASNLKGHQYF.

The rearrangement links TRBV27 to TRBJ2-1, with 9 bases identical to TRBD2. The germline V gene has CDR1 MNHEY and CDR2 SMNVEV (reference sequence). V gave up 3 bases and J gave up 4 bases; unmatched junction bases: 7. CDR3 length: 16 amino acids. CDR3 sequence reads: CASSLVAGEPYNEQFF. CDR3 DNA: TGTGCCAGCAGTTTGGTAGCGGGAGAACCATACAATGAGCAGTTCTTC.

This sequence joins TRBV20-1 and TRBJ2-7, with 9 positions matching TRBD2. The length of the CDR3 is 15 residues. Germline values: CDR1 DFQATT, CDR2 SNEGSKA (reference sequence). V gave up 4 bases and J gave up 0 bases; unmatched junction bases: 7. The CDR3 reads CSATSNSGSSYEQYF. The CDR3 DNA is TGCAGTGCTACCTCCAATAGCGGGAGCTCCTACGAGCAGTACTTC.

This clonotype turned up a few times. The CDR3 nucleotides are TGTGCCAGCAGCTTAGGCCAGGGGAGCACCGGGGAGCTGTTTTTT. It specifies CASSLGQGSTGELFF. The chain recombines TRBV7-3 with TRBJ2-2; tentative D call: TRBD1 (6 bases). The germline V gene has CDR1 SGHTA and CDR2 FQGTGA. Trimming shortened V by 2 bases and J by 4 bases, and 11 bases separated the two germline ends. CDR3 size: 15 residues.

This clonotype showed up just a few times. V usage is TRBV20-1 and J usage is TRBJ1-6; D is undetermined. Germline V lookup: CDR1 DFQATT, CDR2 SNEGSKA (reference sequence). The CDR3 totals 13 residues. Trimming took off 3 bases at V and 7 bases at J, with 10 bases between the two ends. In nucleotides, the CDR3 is TGCAGTGCTAGTCGGGGAGCGAATTCACCCCTCCACTTT. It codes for CSASRGANSPLHF.

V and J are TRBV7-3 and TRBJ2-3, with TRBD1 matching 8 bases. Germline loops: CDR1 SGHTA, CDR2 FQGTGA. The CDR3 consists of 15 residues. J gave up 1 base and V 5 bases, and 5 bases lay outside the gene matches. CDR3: CASSLKTGGTDTQYF. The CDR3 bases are TGTGCCAGCAGCCTAAAGACAGGGGGCACAGATACGCAGTATTTT.

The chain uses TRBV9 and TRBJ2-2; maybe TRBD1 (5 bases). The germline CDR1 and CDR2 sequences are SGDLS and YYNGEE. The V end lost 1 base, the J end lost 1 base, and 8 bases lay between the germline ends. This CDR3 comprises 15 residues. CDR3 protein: CASSVLQENTGELFF. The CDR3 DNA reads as TGTGCCAGCAGCGTATTACAGGAGAACACCGGGGAGCTGTTTTTT.

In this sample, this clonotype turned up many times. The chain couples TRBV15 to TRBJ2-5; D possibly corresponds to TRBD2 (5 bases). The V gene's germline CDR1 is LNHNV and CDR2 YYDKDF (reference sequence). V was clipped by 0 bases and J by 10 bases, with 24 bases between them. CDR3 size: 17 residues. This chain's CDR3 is CATSRDRKRTVLVSQYF. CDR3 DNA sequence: TGTGCCACCAGCAGAGATCGAAAGAGGACTGTGCTAGTGAGCCAGTACTTC.

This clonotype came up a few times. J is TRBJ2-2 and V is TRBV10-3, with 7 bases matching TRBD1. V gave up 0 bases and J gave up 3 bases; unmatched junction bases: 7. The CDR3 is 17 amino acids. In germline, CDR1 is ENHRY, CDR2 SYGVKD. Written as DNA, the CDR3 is TGTGCCATCAGTGAGTCGTATAGGGGGCGGGACACCGGGGAGCTGTTTTTT. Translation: CAISESYRGRDTGELFF.

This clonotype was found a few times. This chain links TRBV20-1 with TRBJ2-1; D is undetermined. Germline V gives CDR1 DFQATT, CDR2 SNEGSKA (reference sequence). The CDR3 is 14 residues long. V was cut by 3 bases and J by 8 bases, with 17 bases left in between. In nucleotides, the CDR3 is TGCAGTGCTAGTGGATCGTTCCCTATAGATGAGCAGTTCTTC. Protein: CSASGSFPIDEQFF.

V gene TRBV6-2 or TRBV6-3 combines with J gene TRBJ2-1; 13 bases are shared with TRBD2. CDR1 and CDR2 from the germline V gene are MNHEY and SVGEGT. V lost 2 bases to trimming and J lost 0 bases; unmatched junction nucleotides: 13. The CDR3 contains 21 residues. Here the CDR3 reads CASSYQYRTSGSPSSYNEQFF. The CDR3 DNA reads TGTGCCAGCAGTTACCAATACAGGACTAGCGGGAGTCCCAGCTCCTACAATGAGCAGTTCTTC.

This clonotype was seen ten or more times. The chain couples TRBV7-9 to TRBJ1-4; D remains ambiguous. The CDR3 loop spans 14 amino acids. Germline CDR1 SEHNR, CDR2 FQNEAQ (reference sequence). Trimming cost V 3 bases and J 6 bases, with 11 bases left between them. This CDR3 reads CASSFFSLDEKLFF. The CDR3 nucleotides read TGTGCCAGCAGCTTCTTCAGTCTAGATGAAAAACTGTTTTTT.

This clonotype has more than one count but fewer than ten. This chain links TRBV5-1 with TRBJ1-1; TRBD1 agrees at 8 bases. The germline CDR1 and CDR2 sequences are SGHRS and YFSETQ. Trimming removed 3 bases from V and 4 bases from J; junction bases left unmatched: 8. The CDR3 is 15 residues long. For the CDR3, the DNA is TGCGCCAGCAGCTATACCAGGGGGCACCCCACTGAAGCTTTCTTT. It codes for CASSYTRGHPTEAFF.